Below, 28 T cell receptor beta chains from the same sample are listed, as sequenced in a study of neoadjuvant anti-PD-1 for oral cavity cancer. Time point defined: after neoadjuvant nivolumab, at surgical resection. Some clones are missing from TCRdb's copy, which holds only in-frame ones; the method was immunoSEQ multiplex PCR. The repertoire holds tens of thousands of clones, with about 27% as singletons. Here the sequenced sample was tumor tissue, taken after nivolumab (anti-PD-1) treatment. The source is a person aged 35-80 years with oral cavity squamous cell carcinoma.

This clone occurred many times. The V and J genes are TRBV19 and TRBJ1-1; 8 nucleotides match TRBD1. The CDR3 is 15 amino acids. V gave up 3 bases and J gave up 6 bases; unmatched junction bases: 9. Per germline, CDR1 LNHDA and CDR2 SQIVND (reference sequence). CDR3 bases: TGTGCCAGTAGTATTTTGGGACAGGTGAAATCTGAAGCTTTCTTT. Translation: CASSILGQVKSEAFF.

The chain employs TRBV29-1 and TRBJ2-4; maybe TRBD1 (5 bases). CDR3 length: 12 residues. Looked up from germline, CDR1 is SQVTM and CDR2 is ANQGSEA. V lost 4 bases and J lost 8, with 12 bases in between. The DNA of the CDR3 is TGCAGCGTTGTCAACAGGATCGACATTCAGTACTTC. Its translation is CSVVNRIDIQYF.

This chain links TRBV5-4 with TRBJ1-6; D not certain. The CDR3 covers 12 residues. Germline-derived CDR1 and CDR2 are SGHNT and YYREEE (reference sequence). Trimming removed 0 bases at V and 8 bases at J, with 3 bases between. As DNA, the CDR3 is TGTGCCAGCAGCTTGGTGGATTCACCCCTCCACTTT. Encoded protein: CASSLVDSPLHF.

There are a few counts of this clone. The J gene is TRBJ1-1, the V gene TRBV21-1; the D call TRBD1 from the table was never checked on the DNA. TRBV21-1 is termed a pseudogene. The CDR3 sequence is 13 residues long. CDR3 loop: CASSLIGGHVAFF. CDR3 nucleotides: TGTGCCAGCAGCCTAATTGGGGGACATGTGGCTTTCTTT.

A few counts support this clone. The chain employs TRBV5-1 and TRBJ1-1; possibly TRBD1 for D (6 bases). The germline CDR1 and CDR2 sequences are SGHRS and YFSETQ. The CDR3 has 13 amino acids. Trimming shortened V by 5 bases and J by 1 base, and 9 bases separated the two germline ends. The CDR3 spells CASRIQGNTEAFF. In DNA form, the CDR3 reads TGCGCCAGCAGGATACAGGGGAACACTGAAGCTTTCTTT.

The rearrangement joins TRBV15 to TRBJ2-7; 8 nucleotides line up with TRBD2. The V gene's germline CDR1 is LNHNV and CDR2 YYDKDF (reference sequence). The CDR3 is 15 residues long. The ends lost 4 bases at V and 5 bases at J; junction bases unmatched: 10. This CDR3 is CATSTRARTSNEQYF. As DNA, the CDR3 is TGTGCCACCAGCACCCGCGCCCGGACTAGCAACGAGCAGTACTTC. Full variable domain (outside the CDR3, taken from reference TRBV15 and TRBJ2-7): DAMVIQNPRYQVTQFGKPVTLSCSQTLNHNVMYWYQQKSSQAPKLLFHYYDKDFNNEADTPDNFQSRRPNTSFCFLDIRSPGLGDTAMYLCATSTRARTSNEQYFGPGTRLTVT.

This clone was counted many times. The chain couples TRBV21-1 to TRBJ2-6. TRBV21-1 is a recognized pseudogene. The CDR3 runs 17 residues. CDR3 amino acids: CTTGARGGSSGANVLTF. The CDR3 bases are TGTACCACCGGGGCGAGAGGGGGGAGCTCTGGGGCCAACGTCCTGACTTTC.

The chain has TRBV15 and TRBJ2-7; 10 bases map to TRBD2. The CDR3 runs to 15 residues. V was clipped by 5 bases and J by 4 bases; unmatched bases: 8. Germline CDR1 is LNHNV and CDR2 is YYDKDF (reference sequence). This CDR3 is CATSYGASGSYEQYF. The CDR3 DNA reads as TGTGCCACCAGCTATGGGGCTAGCGGGAGTTACGAGCAGTACTTC.

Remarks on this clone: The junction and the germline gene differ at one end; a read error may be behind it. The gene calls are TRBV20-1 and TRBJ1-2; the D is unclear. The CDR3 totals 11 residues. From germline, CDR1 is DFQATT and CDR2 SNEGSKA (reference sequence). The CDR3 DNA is TGCAGTGGCCCGATCCTTAATGGTTACACCTTC. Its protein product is CSGPILNGYTF.

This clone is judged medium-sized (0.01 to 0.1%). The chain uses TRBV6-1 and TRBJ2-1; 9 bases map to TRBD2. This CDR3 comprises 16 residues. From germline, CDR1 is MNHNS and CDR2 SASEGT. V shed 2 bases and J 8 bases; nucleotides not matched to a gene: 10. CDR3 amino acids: CASSEWVAGVKYEQFF. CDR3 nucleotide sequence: TGTGCCAGCAGTGAATGGGTAGCGGGAGTAAAGTATGAGCAGTTCTTC.

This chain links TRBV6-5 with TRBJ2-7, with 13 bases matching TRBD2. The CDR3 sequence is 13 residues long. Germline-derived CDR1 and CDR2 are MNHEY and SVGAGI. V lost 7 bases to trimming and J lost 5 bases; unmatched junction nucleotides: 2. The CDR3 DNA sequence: TGTGCCAGCACCGGACTAGCGGGAGACGAGCAGTACTTC. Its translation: CASTGLAGDEQYF.

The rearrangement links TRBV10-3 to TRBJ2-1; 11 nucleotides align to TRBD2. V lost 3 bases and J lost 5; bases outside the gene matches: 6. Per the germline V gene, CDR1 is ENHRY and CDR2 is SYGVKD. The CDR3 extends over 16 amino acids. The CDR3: CAISDPGTSGHNEQFF. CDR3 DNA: TGTGCCATCAGTGACCCCGGGACTAGCGGACACAATGAGCAGTTCTTC.

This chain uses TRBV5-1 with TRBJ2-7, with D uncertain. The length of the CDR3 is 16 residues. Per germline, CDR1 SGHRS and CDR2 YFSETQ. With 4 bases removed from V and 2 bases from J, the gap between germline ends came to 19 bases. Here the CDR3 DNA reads TGCGCCAGCAGCCCCCACATGGGCCGCTCCGCCTACGAGCAGTACTTC. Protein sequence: CASSPHMGRSAYEQYF.

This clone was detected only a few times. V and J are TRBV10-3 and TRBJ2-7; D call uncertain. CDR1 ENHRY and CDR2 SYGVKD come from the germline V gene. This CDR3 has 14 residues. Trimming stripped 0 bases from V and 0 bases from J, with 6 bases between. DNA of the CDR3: TGTGCCATCAGTGAGTCACAGAGCTCCTACGAGCAGTACTTC. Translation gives CAISESQSSYEQYF.

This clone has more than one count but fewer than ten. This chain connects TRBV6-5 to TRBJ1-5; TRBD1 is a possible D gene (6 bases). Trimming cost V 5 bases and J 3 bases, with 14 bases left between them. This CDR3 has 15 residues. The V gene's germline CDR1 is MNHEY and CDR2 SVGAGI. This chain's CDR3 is CASSHGRTDNQPQHF. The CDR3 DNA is TGTGCCAGCAGTCACGGCCGGACAGACAATCAGCCCCAGCATTTT.

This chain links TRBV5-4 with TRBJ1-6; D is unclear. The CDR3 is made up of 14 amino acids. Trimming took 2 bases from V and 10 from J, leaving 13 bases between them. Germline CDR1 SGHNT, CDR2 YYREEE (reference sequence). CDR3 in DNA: TGTGCCAGCAGCTTAGACGGTGGAGGGTCACCCCTCCACTTT. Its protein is CASSLDGGGSPLHF. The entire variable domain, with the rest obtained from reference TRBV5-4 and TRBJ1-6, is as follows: ETGVTQSPTHLIKTRGQQVTLRCSSQSGHNTVSWYQQALGQGPQFIFQYYREEENGRGNFPPRFSGLQFPNYSSELNVNALELDDSALYLCASSLDGGGSPLHFGNGTRLTVT.

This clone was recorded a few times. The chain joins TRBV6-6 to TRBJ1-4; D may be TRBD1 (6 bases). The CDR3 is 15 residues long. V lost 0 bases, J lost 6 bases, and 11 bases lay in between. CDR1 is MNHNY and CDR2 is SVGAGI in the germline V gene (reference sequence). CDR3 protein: CASSYSGTPYEKLFF. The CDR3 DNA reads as TGTGCCAGCAGTTACTCCGGGACACCGTATGAAAAACTGTTTTTT.

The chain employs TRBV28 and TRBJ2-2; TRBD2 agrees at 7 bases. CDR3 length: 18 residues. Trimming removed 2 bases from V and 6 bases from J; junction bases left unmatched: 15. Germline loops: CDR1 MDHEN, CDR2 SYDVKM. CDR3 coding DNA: TGTGCCAGCAGTTTAGTGAGAAGGACTAGTCTGGTATCCGGGGAGCTGTTTTTT. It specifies CASSLVRRTSLVSGELFF. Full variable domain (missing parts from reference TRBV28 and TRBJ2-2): DVKVTQSSRYLVKRTGEKVFLECVQDMDHENMFWYRQDPGLGLRLIYFSYDVKMKEKGDIPEGYSVSREKKERFSLILESASTNQTSMYLCASSLVRRTSLVSGELFFGEGSRLTVL.

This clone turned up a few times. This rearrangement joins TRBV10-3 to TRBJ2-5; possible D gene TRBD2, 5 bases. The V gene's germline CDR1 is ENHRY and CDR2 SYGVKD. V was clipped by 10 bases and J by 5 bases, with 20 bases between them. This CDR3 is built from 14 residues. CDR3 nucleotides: TGTGCCACGCGGCCCGGAGGCCGCGGTGAGACCCAGTACTTC. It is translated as CATRPGGRGETQYF.

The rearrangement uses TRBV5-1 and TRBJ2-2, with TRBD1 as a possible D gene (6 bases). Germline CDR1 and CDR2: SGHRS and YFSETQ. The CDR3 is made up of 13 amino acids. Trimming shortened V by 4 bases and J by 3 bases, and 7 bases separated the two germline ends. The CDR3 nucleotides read TGCGCCAGCAGCCCAGGGGACACCGGGGAGCTGTTTTTT. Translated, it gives CASSPGDTGELFF.

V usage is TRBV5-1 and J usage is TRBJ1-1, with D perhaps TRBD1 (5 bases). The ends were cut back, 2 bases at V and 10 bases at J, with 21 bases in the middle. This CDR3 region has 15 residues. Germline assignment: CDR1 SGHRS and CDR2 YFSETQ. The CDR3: CASSFSGGWYEAAFF. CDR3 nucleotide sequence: TGCGCCAGCAGCTTTTCGGGGGGATGGTACGAGGCAGCTTTCTTT.

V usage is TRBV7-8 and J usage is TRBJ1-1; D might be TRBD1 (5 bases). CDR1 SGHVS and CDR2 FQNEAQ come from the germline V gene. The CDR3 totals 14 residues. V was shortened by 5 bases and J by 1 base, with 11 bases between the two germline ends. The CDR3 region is CASSLGLQNTEAFF. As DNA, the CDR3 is TGTGCCAGCAGCCTGGGACTTCAGAACACTGAAGCTTTCTTT.

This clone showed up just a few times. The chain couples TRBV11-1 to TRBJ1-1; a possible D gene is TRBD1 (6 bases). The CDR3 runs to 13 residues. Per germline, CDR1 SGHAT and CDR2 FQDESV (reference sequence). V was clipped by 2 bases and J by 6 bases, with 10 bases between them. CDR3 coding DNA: TGTGCCAGCAGCTTATCAGGGGTGGCTGAAGCTTTCTTT. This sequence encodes CASSLSGVAEAFF.

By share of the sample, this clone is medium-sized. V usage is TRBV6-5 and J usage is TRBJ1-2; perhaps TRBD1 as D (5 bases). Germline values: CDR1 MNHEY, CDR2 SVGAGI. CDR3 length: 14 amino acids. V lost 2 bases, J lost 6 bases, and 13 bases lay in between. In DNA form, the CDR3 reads TGTGCCAGCAGTTACCAGGGAGGGAAAAATGGCTACACCTTC. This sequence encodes CASSYQGGKNGYTF.

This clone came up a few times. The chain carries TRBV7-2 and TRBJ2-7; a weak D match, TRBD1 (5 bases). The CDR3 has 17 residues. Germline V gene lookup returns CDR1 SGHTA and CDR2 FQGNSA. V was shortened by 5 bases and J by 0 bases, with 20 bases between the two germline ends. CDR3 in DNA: TGTGCCAGCAGCCTCCACCCACAGGAATCCCTCTCCTACGAGCAGTACTTC. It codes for CASSLHPQESLSYEQYF.

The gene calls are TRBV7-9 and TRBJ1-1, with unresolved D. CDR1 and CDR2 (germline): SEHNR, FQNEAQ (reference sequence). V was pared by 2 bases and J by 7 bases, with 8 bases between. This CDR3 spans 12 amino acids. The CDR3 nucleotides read TGTGCCAGCAGCTTATATCCCCTTGAAGCTTTCTTT. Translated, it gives CASSLYPLEAFF.

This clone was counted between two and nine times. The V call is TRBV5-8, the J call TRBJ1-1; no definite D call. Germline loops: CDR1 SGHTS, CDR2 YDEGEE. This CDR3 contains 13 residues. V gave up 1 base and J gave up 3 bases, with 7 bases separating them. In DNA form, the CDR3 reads TGTGCCAGCAGCTTGAGGTGGGACACTGAAGCTTTCTTT. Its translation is CASSLRWDTEAFF.

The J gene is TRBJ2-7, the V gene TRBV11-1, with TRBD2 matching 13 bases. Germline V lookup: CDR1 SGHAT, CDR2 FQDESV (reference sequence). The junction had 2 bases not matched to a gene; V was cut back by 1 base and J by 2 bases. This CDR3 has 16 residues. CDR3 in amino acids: CASSLELAGGPYEQYF. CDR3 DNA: TGTGCCAGCAGCTTAGAACTAGCGGGAGGGCCCTACGAGCAGTACTTC.